This entry is about one T cell receptor (beta chain). Its specificity is unknown. Between the trimmed V and J ends, which lost 5 bases and 3 bases, there was a span of 16 bases. This CDR3 comprises 15 residues. CDR1 is SGHAT and CDR2 is FQNNGV in the germline V gene. These data come from a study of spatial heterogeneity in lung cancer. Study information: Counts of TCR transcripts in tumor regions correlated strongly with a T cell module score (derived from matched bulk RNA-seq). The average count in raw reads for each unique TCR and UMI combination exceeded nine appearances. General observations from the study: Expanded intratumoral alpha and beta TCR counts tracked tumor mutation counts.

All TCR cDNA molecules were individually tagged with a unique molecular identifier. Via MiXCR, TCRdb re-called the 5' RACE reads, giving one row per CDR3 protein. Altogether about 15,000 distinct CDR3 sequences are present, around 7.3% being singletons, with the ten largest covering 7% to 10%. Time point: sample taken at primary tumor resection. This specimen consisted of lung tumor tissue, obtained at surgery. The J gene is TRBJ1-1, the V gene TRBV11-2, with D maybe TRBD1 (6 bases). The clonotype originates from a male donor with early-stage non-small cell lung cancer. For the CDR3, the DNA is TGTGCCAGCAGCCTGGATGGGGGCGCGTACACTGAAGCTTTCTTT. This encodes CASSLDGGAYTEAFF.